This T cell receptor (beta chain) was identified during a study of T cells in Graves' hyperthyroidism and ophthalmopathy. Researchers amplified the TCR beta CDR3 regions from RNA transcripts. HTBI primers were used for first-round RT-PCR of the TCR CDR3. A single record per CDR3 protein comes from TCRdb applying MiXCR to the multiplex PCR reads. The sample consists of 300,000 to 450,000 distinct CDR3 sequences, approximately 15% of them appearing once. CDR3 size: 15 residues. Looked up from germline, CDR1 is DFQATT and CDR2 is SNEGSKA (reference sequence). This clonotype appeared a single time. A much larger clone sits a single nucleotide away, making a read error possible.

The chain combines TRBV20-1 with TRBJ2-1, with 14 bases lining up with TRBD2. The last part of the DNA fits TRBJ2-7 better; the J call may be wrong. The clonotype comes from a woman aged 55-69 years with Graves' hyperthyroidism. Sequencing was carried out using blood. CDR3: CSAGTSGSSTNEQYF. As DNA, the CDR3 is TGCAGTGCTGGGACTAGCGGGAGTAGTACTAATGAGCAGTACTTC.